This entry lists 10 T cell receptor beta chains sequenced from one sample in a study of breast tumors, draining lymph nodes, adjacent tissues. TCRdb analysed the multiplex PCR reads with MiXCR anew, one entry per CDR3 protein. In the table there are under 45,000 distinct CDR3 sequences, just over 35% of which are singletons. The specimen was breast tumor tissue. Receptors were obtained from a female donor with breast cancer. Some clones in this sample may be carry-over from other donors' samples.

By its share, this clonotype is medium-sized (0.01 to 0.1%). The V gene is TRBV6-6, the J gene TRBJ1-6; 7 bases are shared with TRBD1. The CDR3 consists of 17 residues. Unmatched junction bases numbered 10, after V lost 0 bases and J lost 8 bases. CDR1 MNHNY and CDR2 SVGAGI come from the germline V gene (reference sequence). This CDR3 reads CASSYSLTGNKDSPLHF. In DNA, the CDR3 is TGTGCCAGCAGTTACTCCCTGACAGGGAATAAGGATTCACCCCTCCACTTT.

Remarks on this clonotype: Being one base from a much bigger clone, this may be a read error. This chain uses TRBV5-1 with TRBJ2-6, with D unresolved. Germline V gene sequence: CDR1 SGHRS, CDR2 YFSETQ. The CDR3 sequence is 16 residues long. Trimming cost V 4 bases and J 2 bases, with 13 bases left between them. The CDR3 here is CASSPRWTPGANVLTF. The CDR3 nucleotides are TGCGCCAGCAGCCCGAGGTGGACCCCTGGGGCCAACGTCCTGACTTTC.

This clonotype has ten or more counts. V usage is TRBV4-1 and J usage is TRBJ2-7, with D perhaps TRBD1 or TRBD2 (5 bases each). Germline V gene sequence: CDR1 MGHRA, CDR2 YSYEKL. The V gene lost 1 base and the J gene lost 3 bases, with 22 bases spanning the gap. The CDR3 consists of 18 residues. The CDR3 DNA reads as TGCGCCAGCAGCCAAGTTGACTTCGTGCCAGGGAGCCTCTACGAGCAGTACTTC. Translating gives CASSQVDFVPGSLYEQYF.

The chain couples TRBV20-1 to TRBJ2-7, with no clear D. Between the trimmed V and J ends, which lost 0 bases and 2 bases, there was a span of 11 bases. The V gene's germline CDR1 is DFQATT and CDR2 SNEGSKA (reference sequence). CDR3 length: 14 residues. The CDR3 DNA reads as TGCAGTGCTAGAGATCTTGCTAAAACCTACGAGCAGTACTTC. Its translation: CSARDLAKTYEQYF.

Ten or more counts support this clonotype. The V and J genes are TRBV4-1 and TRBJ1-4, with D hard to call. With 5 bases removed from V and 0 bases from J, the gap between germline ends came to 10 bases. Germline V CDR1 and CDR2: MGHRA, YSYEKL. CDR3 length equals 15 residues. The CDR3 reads CASSFGIATNEKLFF. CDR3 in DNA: TGCGCCAGCAGCTTTGGGATCGCAACTAATGAAAAACTGTTTTTT.

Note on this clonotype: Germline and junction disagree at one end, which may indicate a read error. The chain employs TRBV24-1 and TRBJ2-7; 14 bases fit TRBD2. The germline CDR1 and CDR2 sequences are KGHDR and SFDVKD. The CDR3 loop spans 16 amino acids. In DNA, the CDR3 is TGTGCCACTAGTGATGCGACTAGCGGGAGGGTAGGCGAGCAGTACTTC. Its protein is CATSDATSGRVGEQYF.

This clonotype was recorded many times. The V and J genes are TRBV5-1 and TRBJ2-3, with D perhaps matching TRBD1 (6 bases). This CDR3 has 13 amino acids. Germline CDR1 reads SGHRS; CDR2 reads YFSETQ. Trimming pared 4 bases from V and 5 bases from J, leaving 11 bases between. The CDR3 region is CASSPGQQDTQYF. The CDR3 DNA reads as TGCGCCAGCAGCCCCGGACAGCAAGATACGCAGTATTTT.

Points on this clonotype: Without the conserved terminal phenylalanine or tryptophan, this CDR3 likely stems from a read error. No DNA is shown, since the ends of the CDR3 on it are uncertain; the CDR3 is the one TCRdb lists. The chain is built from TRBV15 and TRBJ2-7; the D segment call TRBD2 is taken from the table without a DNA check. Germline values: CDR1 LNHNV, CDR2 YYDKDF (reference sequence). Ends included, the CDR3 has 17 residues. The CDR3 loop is CATSSGTSGYLPYEQCS.

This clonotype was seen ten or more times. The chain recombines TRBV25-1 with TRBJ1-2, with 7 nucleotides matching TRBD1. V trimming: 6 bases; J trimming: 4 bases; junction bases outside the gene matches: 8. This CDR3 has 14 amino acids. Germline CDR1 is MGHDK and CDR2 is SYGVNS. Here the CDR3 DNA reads TGTGCCAGCAGCGGAGGGACAGTTTTCTATGGCTACACCTTC. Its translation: CASSGGTVFYGYTF.

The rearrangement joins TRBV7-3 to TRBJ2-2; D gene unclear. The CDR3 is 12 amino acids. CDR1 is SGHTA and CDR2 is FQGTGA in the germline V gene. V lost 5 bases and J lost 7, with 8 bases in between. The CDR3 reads CASSPWDGELFF. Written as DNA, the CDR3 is TGTGCCAGCAGCCCATGGGACGGGGAGCTGTTTTTT.